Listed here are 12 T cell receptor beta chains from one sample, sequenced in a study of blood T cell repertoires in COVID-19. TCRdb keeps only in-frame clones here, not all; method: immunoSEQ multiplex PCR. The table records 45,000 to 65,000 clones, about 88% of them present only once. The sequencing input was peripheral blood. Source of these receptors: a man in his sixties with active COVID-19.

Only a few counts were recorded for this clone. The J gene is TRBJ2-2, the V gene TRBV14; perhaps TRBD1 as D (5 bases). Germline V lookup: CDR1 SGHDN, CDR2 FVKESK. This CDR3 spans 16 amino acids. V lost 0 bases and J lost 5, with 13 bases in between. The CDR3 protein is CASSQEGQGWTGELFF. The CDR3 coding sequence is TGTGCCAGCAGCCAAGAGGGGCAGGGTTGGACCGGGGAGCTGTTTTTT. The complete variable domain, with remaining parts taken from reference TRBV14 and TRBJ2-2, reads EAGVTQFPSHSVIEKGQTVTLRCDPISGHDNLYWYRRVMGKEIKFLLHFVKESKQDESGMPNNRFLAERTGGTYSTLKVQPAELEDSGVYFCASSQEGQGWTGELFFGEGSRLTVL.

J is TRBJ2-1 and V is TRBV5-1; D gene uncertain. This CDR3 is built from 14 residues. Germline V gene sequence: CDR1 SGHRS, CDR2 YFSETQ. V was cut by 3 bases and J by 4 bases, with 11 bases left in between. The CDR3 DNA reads TGCGCCAGCAGCTCCGGAGACGCATACAATGAGCAGTTCTTC. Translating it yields CASSSGDAYNEQFF.

The CDR3 bases are TGCAGTGCTAGAGGGACAGGCGAGCAGTACTTC. Its protein product is CSARGTGEQYF. The chain joins TRBV20-1 to TRBJ2-7, with 7 bases identical to TRBD1. With V trimmed by 1 base and J by 6 bases, 0 bases remained unmatched. From germline, CDR1 is DFQATT and CDR2 SNEGSKA (reference sequence). This CDR3 has 11 amino acids.

The CDR3: CASSQDHVTPRGLRFF. The CDR3 region has the DNA TGCGCCAGCAGCCAAGATCACGTTACTCCCCGAGGTCTAAGGTTCTTC. This chain connects TRBV4-3 to TRBJ2-1, with D unresolved. The germline V gene has CDR1 LGHNA and CDR2 YSLEER. This CDR3 spans 16 amino acids. Trimming pared 0 bases from V and 15 bases from J, leaving 24 bases between.

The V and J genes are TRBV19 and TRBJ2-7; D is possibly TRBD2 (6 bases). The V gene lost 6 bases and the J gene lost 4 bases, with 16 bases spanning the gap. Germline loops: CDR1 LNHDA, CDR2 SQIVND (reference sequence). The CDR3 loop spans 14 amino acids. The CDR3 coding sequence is TGTGCCAGTAGCCGCGGGGCTACCAGTTACGAGCAGTACTTC. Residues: CASSRGATSYEQYF. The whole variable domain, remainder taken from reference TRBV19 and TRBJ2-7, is DGGITQSPKYLFRKEGQNVTLSCEQNLNHDAMYWYRQDPGQGLRLIYYSQIVNDFQKGDIAEGYSVSREKKESFPLTVTSAQKNPTAFYLCASSRGATSYEQYFGPGTRLTVT.

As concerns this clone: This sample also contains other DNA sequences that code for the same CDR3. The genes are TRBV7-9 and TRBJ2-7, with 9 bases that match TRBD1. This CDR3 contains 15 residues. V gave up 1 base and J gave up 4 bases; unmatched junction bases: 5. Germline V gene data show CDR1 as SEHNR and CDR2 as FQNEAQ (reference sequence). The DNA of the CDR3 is TGTGCCAGCAGCTTAGTGCGGGACAGGGTATACGAGCAGTACTTC. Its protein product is CASSLVRDRVYEQYF.

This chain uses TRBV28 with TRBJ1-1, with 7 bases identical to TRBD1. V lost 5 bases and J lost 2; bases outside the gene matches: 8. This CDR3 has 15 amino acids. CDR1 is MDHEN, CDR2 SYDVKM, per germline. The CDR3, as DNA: TGTGCCAGCAGTCCCACCGGGACAGTAAACACTGAAGCTTTCTTT. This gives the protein CASSPTGTVNTEAFF.

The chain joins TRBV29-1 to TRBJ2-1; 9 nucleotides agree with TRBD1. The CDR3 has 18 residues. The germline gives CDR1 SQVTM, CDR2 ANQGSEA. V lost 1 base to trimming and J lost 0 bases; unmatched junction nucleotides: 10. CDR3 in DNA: TGCAGCGTTGAAGGGGGACAGGGATTCTGGAGCTCCTACAATGAGCAGTTCTTC. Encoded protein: CSVEGGQGFWSSYNEQFF.

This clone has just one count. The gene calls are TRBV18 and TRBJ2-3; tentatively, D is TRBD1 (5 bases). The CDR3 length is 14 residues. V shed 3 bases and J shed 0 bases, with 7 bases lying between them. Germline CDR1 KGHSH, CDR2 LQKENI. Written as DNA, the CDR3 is TGTGCCAGCTCACCGACAGATAGCACAGATACGCAGTATTTT. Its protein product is CASSPTDSTDTQYF.

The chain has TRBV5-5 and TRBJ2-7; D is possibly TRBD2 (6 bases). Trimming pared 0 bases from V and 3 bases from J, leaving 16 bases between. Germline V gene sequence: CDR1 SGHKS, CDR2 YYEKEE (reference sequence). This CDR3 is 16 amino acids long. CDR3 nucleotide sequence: TGTGCCAGCAGCTTGGGAGAGGGTAGCGGAAACTACGAGCAGTACTTC. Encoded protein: CASSLGEGSGNYEQYF. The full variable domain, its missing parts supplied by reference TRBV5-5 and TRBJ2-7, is DAGVTQSPTHLIKTRGQQVTLRCSPISGHKSVSWYQQVLGQGPQFIFQYYEKEERGRGNFPDRFSARQFPNYSSELNVNALLLGDSALYLCASSLGEGSGNYEQYFGPGTRLTVT.

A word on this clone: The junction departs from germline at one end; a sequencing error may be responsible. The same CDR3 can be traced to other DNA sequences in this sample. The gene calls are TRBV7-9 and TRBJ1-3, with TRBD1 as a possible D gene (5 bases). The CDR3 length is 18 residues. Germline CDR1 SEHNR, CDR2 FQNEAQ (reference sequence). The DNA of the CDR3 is TGTGCCAGCAGCGCGGACACTCCGAAGCACTATACTGGAAACACTATATATTTT. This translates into CASSADTPKHYTGNTIYF.

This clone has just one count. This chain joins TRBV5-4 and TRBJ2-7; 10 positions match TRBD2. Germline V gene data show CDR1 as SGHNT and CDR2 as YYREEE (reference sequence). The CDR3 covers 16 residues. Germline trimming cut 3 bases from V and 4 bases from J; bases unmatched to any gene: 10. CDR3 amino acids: CASSWQGASGGYEQYF. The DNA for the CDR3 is TGTGCCAGCAGCTGGCAAGGGGCTAGCGGGGGATACGAGCAGTACTTC.